Below, 14 T cell receptor beta chains from the same sample are listed, as sequenced in a study of glioma-infiltrating T cells. Amplification of TCR alpha and beta CDR3 regions from RNA used iRepertoire nested multiplex PCR. TCRdb reprocessed the multiplex PCR reads with MiXCR, giving one entry per CDR3 protein. The data hold about 410,000 distinct CDR3 sequences, with around 38% observed a single time. The specimen sequenced was glioma tissue, nonneoplastic brain tissue, or PBMCs (not recorded which). The receptors were sampled from a human donor with low-grade glioma or glioblastoma, undergoing nonglioma brain surgery, or in good health (not recorded which).

The rearrangement uses TRBV6-1 and TRBJ1-6; D gene unclear. Trimming pared 11 bases from V and 11 bases from J, leaving 25 bases between. This CDR3 comprises 15 residues. The germline CDR1 and CDR2 sequences are MNHNS and SASEGT. CDR3 sequence reads: CAFAAGESYSPPLHF. Written as DNA, the CDR3 is TGTGCCTTCGCAGCGGGTGAAAGTTATAGTCCACCCCTCCACTTT.

Many counts were recorded for this clonotype. The rearrangement joins TRBV20-1 to TRBJ2-3; 7 bases match TRBD1. Germline-derived CDR1 and CDR2 are DFQATT and SNEGSKA (reference sequence). With 6 bases clipped from V and 2 bases from J, the junction kept 8 bases outside the gene matches. The CDR3 has 14 residues. CDR3 protein: CSAGGGPITDTQYF. For the CDR3, the DNA is TGCAGTGCAGGGGGCGGTCCGATCACAGATACGCAGTATTTT.

The J gene is TRBJ2-7, the V gene TRBV5-1; D may be TRBD2 (6 bases). Trimming left V 3 bases short and J 5 bases short, with 12 bases between. This CDR3 contains 13 residues. Per germline, CDR1 SGHRS and CDR2 YFSETQ. CDR3 sequence: CASSSGSLNEQYF. Here the CDR3 DNA reads TGCGCCAGCAGCTCCGGGAGTCTAAACGAGCAGTACTTC.

The rearrangement joins TRBV2 to TRBJ2-5; D is uncertain. The CDR3 contains 11 residues. Germline-derived CDR1 and CDR2 are SNHLY and FYNNEI. The CDR3 spells CAPGSQETQYF. CDR3 coding DNA: TGTGCTCCGGGCTCCCAAGAGACCCAGTACTTC.

V gene TRBV9 combines with J gene TRBJ2-7; 9 bases are shared with TRBD2. This CDR3 has 19 residues. With V trimmed by 0 bases and J by 1 base, 14 bases remained unmatched. Germline values: CDR1 SGDLS, CDR2 YYNGEE. CDR3 nucleotides: TGTGCCAGCAGCGTAGGGTTGCTAGCGGGGCCCGAAATGTCCTACGAGCAGTACTTC. As protein: CASSVGLLAGPEMSYEQYF.

The genes are TRBV4-1 and TRBJ2-7; 7 bases align to TRBD2. The CDR3 has 15 amino acids. The germline CDR1 and CDR2 sequences are MGHRA and YSYEKL. Unmatched junction bases numbered 5, after V lost 0 bases and J lost 3 bases. The CDR3 spells CASSQETSVSYEQYF. Written as DNA, the CDR3 is TGCGCCAGCAGCCAAGAAACTAGCGTGAGCTACGAGCAGTACTTC.

Here the CDR3 DNA reads TGTGCCAGCAGTTCGGGACAGGGGTTCCACGAGCAGTTCTTC. Its protein is CASSSGQGFHEQFF. This sequence joins TRBV6-6 and TRBJ2-1; 10 bases agree with TRBD1. The germline CDR1 and CDR2 sequences are MNHNY and SVGAGI (reference sequence). Trimming removed 4 bases from V and 10 bases from J; junction bases left unmatched: 7. The CDR3 is 14 residues long.

To note about this clonotype: A clone one base away is much larger, so this may be a read error. This rearrangement joins TRBV6-4 to TRBJ2-1; 10 bases fit TRBD2. The CDR3 length is 15 residues. The germline CDR1 and CDR2 sequences are MRHNA and SNTAGT. CDR3 in amino acids: CASSDGTSEYNQQFF. CDR3 bases: TGTGCCAGCAGTGACGGGACTAGCGAGTACAATCAGCAGTTCTTC.

The rearrangement joins TRBV19 to TRBJ2-7; 7 bases match TRBD2. Germline lookup yields CDR1 LNHDA and CDR2 SQIVND (reference sequence). The CDR3 runs to 14 residues. Germline trimming cut 5 bases from V and 5 bases from J; bases unmatched to any gene: 9. The CDR3 DNA reads TGTGCCAGTAGTCCTATCGGGGGGTCCCACGAGCAGTACTTC. Protein: CASSPIGGSHEQYF.

The rearrangement joins TRBV6-2 or TRBV6-3 to TRBJ2-2; tentative D call: TRBD1 (6 bases). This CDR3 comprises 13 residues. Trimming removed 8 bases from V and 4 bases from J, with 11 bases in between. Germline CDR1 is MNHEY and CDR2 is SVGEGT. The CDR3 nucleotides read TGTGCCAGCCTCCAGGGGATCACCGGGGAGCTGTTTTTT. Amino acid sequence: CASLQGITGELFF.

The chain carries TRBV3-1 and TRBJ2-1; 7 nucleotides line up with TRBD2. Germline loops: CDR1 LGHDT, CDR2 YNNKEL (reference sequence). The CDR3 sequence is 16 residues long. V lost 4 bases to trimming and J lost 8 bases; unmatched junction nucleotides: 14. The CDR3 DNA reads TGTGCCAGCAGCCCACCGGAGGGGAGGGTCGTCTATGAGCAGTTCTTC. This codes for CASSPPEGRVVYEQFF.

Notes on this clonotype: No conserved phenylalanine or tryptophan ends this CDR3, so it is likely a read error. The chain couples TRBV4-3 to TRBJ1-1; D not resolved. CDR3 length: 16 amino acids. Trimming pared 1 base from V and 3 bases from J, leaving 15 bases between. Germline V gene sequence: CDR1 LGHNA, CDR2 YSLEER. The CDR3 DNA sequence: TGCGCCAGCAGCCAAGGCCTGAAAGGTGAACACACTGAAGCTTTCATT. Translated, it gives CASSQGLKGEHTEAFI.

The rearrangement links TRBV6-2 or TRBV6-3 to TRBJ2-7, with D uncertain. The germline V and J ends were trimmed by 5 bases and 6 bases, with 8 bases remaining between them. CDR1 MNHEY and CDR2 SVGEGT come from the germline V gene. This CDR3 is built from 11 residues. CDR3 in amino acids: CASSGEAEQYF. Here the CDR3 DNA reads TGTGCCAGCAGTGGAGAGGCCGAGCAGTACTTC.

The chain is built from TRBV2 and TRBJ1-4; D not certain. Germline V gene sequence: CDR1 SNHLY, CDR2 FYNNEI. There are 14 residues in the CDR3. The V and J ends lost 4 bases and 8 bases respectively, with 14 bases between them. The CDR3 nucleotides are TGTGCCAGCAGTGTTCGGCTCACGGGGGAAAAACTGTTTTTT. Protein: CASSVRLTGEKLFF.